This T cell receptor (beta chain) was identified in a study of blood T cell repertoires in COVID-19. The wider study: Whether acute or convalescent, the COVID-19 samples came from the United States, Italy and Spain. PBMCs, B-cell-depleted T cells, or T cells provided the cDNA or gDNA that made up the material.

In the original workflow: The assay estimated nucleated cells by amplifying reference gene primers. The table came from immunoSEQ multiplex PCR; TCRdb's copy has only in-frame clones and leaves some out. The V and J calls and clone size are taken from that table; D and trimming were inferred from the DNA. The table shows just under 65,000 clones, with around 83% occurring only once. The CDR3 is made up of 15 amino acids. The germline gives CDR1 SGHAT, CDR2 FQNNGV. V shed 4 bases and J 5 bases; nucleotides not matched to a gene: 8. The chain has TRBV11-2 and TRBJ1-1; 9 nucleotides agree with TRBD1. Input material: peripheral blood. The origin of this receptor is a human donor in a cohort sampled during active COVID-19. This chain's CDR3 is CASSSLDRGGTEAFF. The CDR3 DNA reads TGTGCCAGCAGCTCCCTGGACAGGGGTGGGACTGAAGCTTTCTTT. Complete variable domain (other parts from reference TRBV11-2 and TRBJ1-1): EAGVAQSPRYKIIEKRQSVAFWCNPISGHATLYWYQQILGQGPKLLIQFQNNGVVDDSQLPKDRFSAERLKGVDSTLKIQPAKLEDSAVYLCASSSLDRGGTEAFFGQGTRLTVV.